Sequencing of this T cell receptor beta chain was carried out in a study of cytomegalovirus exposure and HLA in healthy donors (dated 2017 in TCRdb). Notes on the research overall: In an earlier analysis of around 540 of the donors, 276 Gb of sequence data and some 120 million unique TCR beta sequences from about 179 million T cells were reported. A later analysis re-examined previously published TCR beta repertoires from several hundred donors and added high-resolution HLA genotyping to investigate patterns of TCR occurrence. The number of donors typed differed by locus, with roughly 620-640 for A, B, C, DRB1 and DQB1, 522 for DQA1, about 610 for DPA1, and around 450 for DPB1. Four or five DR-DQ haplotypes were handled as single units for association and clustering because linkage in the cohort was strong. The genetic ancestry cluster associated with self-reported Caucasian donors included 81% of the approximately 410 genotyped donors. The study combined high-throughput TCR immunosequencing, statistical association of individual TCRs with disease status, and machine learning to predict cytomegalovirus infection status. Among about 360 genotyped donors of the cohort, an average of about 240,000 unique TCR beta nucleotide sequences were sequenced per donor, roughly 18% of them non-productive. A separate validation cohort of roughly 110 different subjects was used in addition to the roughly 620-subject first cohort. Class I and class II HLA loci were covered by the typing at four-digit resolution. The study used immunosequencing to profile the T cell repertoires of more than 650 subjects and linked those repertoires to cytomegalovirus serostatus. Every discovery cohort repertoire had been produced on one sequencing platform. Donor age, sex, ethnicity and CMV serostatus were collected together with the repertoire data. An earlier analysis of 587 of the donors applied high-throughput TCR beta sequencing to assess whether each TCR beta V gene segment acted as functional or pseudogenic. About 300 gigabases of sequencing data and about 92 million unique TCR sequences made up an early release that covered 640 HLA-typed donors. Rather than using new phenotypic data, the later analysis identified candidate immune exposures from TCR beta sequences and from how often those sequences occurred across donors. The study aimed to test whether signatures of past pathogen exposure could be identified by cataloging public T cell receptors. Genome-wide SNP genotypes for about 60% of the roughly 700 donors were used in a later genetic analysis, which treated that subset as a discovery cohort.

As to this clone: Its specific antigen is unknown.

Here is what the overall study found, with its caveats: In both the original and validation cohorts, the classifier was reported to diagnose cytomegalovirus status with high specificity and sensitivity. The earlier analysis of almost 600 of the donors excluded roughly 17 rarely observed V segments, including chromosome 9 orphons, because counts were too low. It was suggested by the authors that the approach could potentially be generalized to other disease states and immunological phenotypes. Sequencing depth was assumed to be roughly uniform across donors in the presence/absence analyses, though that assumption may not hold. Most TCR sequences were seen in very few donors, while some public TCRs were found in many individuals. In a later analysis, HLA-associated TCR beta chains were found to be more clonally expanded and to have lower generation probabilities than equally common non-associated chains. Because HLA typing was missing for some donors at each locus, association tests included only the typed subset. According to a later analysis, parvovirus B19, influenza, CMV and Epstein-Barr virus appeared linked to several top co-occurrence clusters. V-gene and J-gene trimming of TCR beta chains was associated with a missense DCLRE1C variant in a later genetic analysis, and the association was replicated in an independent cohort. Some IMGT-functional V segments, including TRBV6-2 and TRBV6-3, could not be told apart with the 87-base-pair reads, so those segments were excluded. The study gave a list of some 150 TCR beta chains associated with cytomegalovirus. A further reported finding was that TCR beta sequences accurately predicted the HLA-A and HLA-B alleles for most subjects in the first cohort. In a later analysis, most CMV-associated TCR beta chains were found to appear HLA-restricted, with HLA associations seemingly driven largely by CMV exposure. CMV serostatus was the only immune exposure information available for the cohort. A cluster of highly shared sequence variants was judged likely to represent a technical artifact of the sequencing pipeline. Broadly in line with IMGT annotations, most TCR beta V segments showed up in productive rearrangements about 87% or about 30% of the time in an earlier analysis of some 590 of the donors. Compared with the approximately 720-donor mean, donors in an Asian-associated ancestry cluster had fewer N-insertions in productive TCRs, according to a later genetic analysis. A later analysis found that TCR association rates varied across HLA loci, with DRB1 alleles showing the most associated TCRs and HLA-C alleles the fewest. In vitro tests confirmed that a few of the cytomegalovirus-associated TCR beta chains recognize cytomegalovirus antigens. In this cohort, only TCR beta chains were sequenced, and detectable features were limited by the absence of alpha or paired-chain data. Specific HLA alleles were associated with 16,951 TCR beta sequences at a false discovery rate of 0.05 in a later analysis. Strong co-occurrence of HLA alleles, especially DR and DQ, made assigning TCR associations to individual alleles difficult. Correlated functional status among segregating V segments might be attributable to linkage disequilibrium, but an unknown experimental factor could not be ruled out.

The CDR1 and CDR2 encoded by the germline V gene are SGHDT and YYEEEE. Germline trimming amounts to 0 bases on V and 8 bases on J, with 0 as the count of junction bases outside the gene matches. Measured from the cysteine to the phenylalanine, the CDR3 is 14 residues long. The read is trimmed to its CDR3 DNA, 42 bases read in frame from base 1. Preparation of the library involved the immunoSEQ multiplex PCR assay. The multiplex PCR relied on a mix of 60 forward primers for TCR Vbeta segments and 13 reverse primers for TCR Jbeta segments. The CDR3 region of rearranged TCR beta genes was amplified from genomic DNA with a multiplex PCR assay. The amplified TCR beta libraries were sequenced on the Illumina HiSeq System as 87-base-pair reads. The published analysis was carried out like this. A later analysis counted approximately 76 million unique TCR beta chains across the 666 repertoires, and some 11 million of these chains were shared by at least two donors. Raw reads were error-corrected and collapsed into unique sequences by a nearest-neighbor algorithm in which closely related sequences were merged to remove PCR and sequencing errors. Alignment of CDR3 sequences to IMGT reference sequences was used to assign V, D and J gene segments. Each retained sequence needed at least a six-nucleotide match to both a V gene segment and a J gene segment. A rearrangement was called productive if the CDR3 had no stop codons and remained in frame with V and J, and every other rearrangement was called non-productive. CDR3 was defined according to IMGT convention as the region running from the second conserved V-encoded cysteine to the conserved J-encoded phenylalanine. Sequences without an unambiguous match to a single V gene segment were excluded from the earlier analysis of 450 to 650 of the donors. An earlier analysis of fewer than 650 of the donors classified V segments as functional when productive rearrangements were above 56.7% and as segregating when the standard deviation between donors was above 5%. To diagnose cytomegalovirus status from the catalog of TCR beta chain sequences, a statistical classification framework was built. V and J gene assignment, in a later analysis, came from comparing TCR nucleotide sequences with IMGT/GENE-DB human TR gene sequences. Using the TCRdist pipeline, a later analysis assigned CDR3 sequences along with most-parsimonious VDJ recombination scenarios. A later analysis defined each TCR beta chain by its CDR3 amino acid sequence plus V-gene family, and excluded reads lacking a unique V-gene family. In a later analysis, fewer than 600 highly shared, low-generation-probability nucleotide sequences were removed to address suspected cross-contamination and a sequencing artifact. In a later analysis, a clonal expansion index for each public chain was calculated from normalized within-repertoire ranks of inferred template counts. A later analysis computed generation probabilities with a VDJ recombination model fitted to out-of-frame rearrangements, and checked the results against IGoR. Hypergeometric tests were used in a later analysis to score TCR-TCR, TCR-HLA and TCR-CMV co-occurrence, with a repertoire-size bias correction applied to the TCR pairs. To estimate false discovery rates, a later analysis permuted the HLA or CMV assignments 20 times. In a later analysis, co-occurring TCRs were grouped using DBSCAN, and TCRdist sequence similarity was added for clustering within HLA-allele-positive subsets. Co-occurrence clustering excluded repertoires with fewer than 30,000 or more than 120,000 public chains, plus five with anomalous nucleotide sharing. Entries here come from immuneACCESS through TCRdb and include only in-frame sequences with V and J called. Some clones fail to appear in such tables; in the studies checked, an unresolved V gene covers under half of the shortfall, and the cause of the remainder is unknown. Clonal size and the V and J genes are those of that table, whereas D and trimming came from the DNA. The table kept for this sample lists approximately 72,000 clones. The ten largest clones add up to roughly 2.7% of the sample.

The cohort comprised fewer than 700 healthy bone marrow donors. At the time of sampling, all cohort members were nominally healthy, though unrecorded immune exposures were likely present. The donor was CMV seronegative and belonged to the group of 352 seronegative cohort members. Each donor provided a peripheral blood sample, and peripheral blood mononuclear cells were used for TCR beta sequencing. Genomic DNA extraction from the blood cell samples was performed with the Qiagen DNeasy Blood Extraction Kit. The source of this sequence is a man in his forties in good health and CMV-seronegative. The V gene is TRBV5-6 and the J gene is TRBJ1-6; 9 nucleotides in the junction match TRBD1. Sequencing was done on a sample of PBMCs. CDR3 region: CASSLGTGDSPLHF. The sequence in DNA is TGTGCCAGCAGCTTGGGGACAGGGGATTCACCCCTCCACTTT. Extended through the reference TRBV5-6 and TRBJ1-6 proteins, this CDR3 yields the full variable domain: DAGVTQSPTHLIKTRGQQVTLRCSPKSGHDTVSWYQQALGQGPQFIFQYYEEEERQRGNFPDRFSGHQFPNYSSELNVNALLLGDSALYLCASSLGTGDSPLHFGNGTRLTVT.